This T cell receptor beta chain stems from a study of blood T cell repertoires in COVID-19. Study-wide context: Donors in the United States, Italy and Spain gave samples during acute or convalescent COVID-19.

Per the authors' pipeline: Reference gene primer amplification gave estimated nucleated cell counts. Generated by immunoSEQ multiplex PCR, the TCRdb table keeps only in-frame clones and is missing some. The DNA gave D and trimming, while V, J and clone size come from that table. The table lists about 50,000 clones, over 90% of them singletons. This CDR3 spans 14 amino acids. Germline V gene sequence: CDR1 LNHDA, CDR2 SQIVND (reference sequence). The J segment lost 2 bases and the V segment lost 9 bases, leaving 3 bases of the junction unmatched. The sequence came from a woman of 80 years or more with acute or convalescent COVID-19. Sequencing was done on a sample of peripheral blood. This chain joins TRBV19 and TRBJ2-3; 12 bases match TRBD2. CDR3 nucleotide sequence: TGTGCCAGCAGGACTAGCGGGATCACAGATACGCAGTATTTT. Encoded protein: CASRTSGITDTQYF.